These 7 T cell receptor beta chains originate from one sample sequenced in a study of blood T cells in healthy people across ages. Together with a sample-barcoded 5' primer, a J-beta primer mix was included in a second PCR lasting roughly 6 to 12 cycles. Each CDR3 protein is one row after TCRdb ran MiXCR on the 5' RACE reads. This repertoire shows roughly 1,300,000 distinct CDR3 sequences, approximately 59% found once; its top ten account for roughly 6.3%. The sequenced sample consisted of blood. The source is a man between 18 and 29 years old in good health.

A few counts support this clonotype. The chain links TRBV12-3 or TRBV12-4 to TRBJ2-1; D uncertain. The V and J ends lost 6 bases and 0 bases respectively, with 15 bases between them. The CDR3 length is 16 residues. The CDR3 DNA is TGTGCCAGCAGCCCGGCCTTAATTAGCTCCTACAATGAGCAGTTCTTC. It codes for CASSPALISSYNEQFF.

The sample holds a few counts of this clonotype. The chain has TRBV6-5 and TRBJ1-1, with D uncertain. The germline gives CDR1 MNHEY, CDR2 SVGAGI. The CDR3 loop spans 14 amino acids. V was shortened by 6 bases and J by 1 base, with 12 bases between the two germline ends. CDR3 amino acids: CASSHHSGNTEAFF. CDR3 DNA: TGTGCCAGCAGCCACCACAGTGGGAACACTGAAGCTTTCTTT.

This clonotype was seen more than once but under ten times. The chain has TRBV27 and TRBJ2-5; D is unclear. Germline V CDR1 and CDR2: MNHEY, SMNVEV (reference sequence). Between the trimmed V and J ends, which lost 5 bases and 4 bases, there was a span of 17 bases. This CDR3 spans 15 amino acids. CDR3 loop: CASSRAAPRVETQYF. CDR3 nucleotides: TGTGCCAGCAGTAGGGCGGCTCCCCGGGTAGAGACCCAGTACTTC.

The chain joins TRBV7-9 to TRBJ1-2; 8 bases are shared with TRBD1. The length of the CDR3 is 15 residues. CDR1 is SEHNR and CDR2 is FQNEAQ in the germline V gene (reference sequence). V trimming: 0 bases; J trimming: 7 bases; junction bases outside the gene matches: 7. CDR3 DNA sequence: TGTGCCAGCAGCTTAGCCGGGACAGGAGATTTTGGCTACACCTTC. It translates to CASSLAGTGDFGYTF.

In its sample, this clonotype was seen a few times. The chain is built from TRBV10-3 and TRBJ2-2, with D possibly TRBD1 on 6 matching bases. In germline, CDR1 is ENHRY, CDR2 SYGVKD. This CDR3 has 15 residues. Trimming took off 4 bases at V and 4 bases at J, with 13 bases between the two ends. CDR3: CAISGWGQGTGELFF. CDR3 DNA: TGTGCCATCAGTGGTTGGGGGCAGGGCACCGGGGAGCTGTTTTTT.

On this clonotype itself: A read error may account for a junction end that differs from germline. V usage is TRBV29-1 and J usage is TRBJ1-4; tentatively, D is TRBD1 (5 bases). CDR3 length: 15 residues. CDR1 and CDR2 (germline): SQVTM, ANQGSEA. In DNA form, the CDR3 reads TGCAGCGTTGAAGATCCCAGGGCAACTAATGAAAAACCGTTTTTT. Translation gives CSVEDPRATNEKPFF.

The gene calls are TRBV2 and TRBJ2-4, with D perhaps TRBD2 (6 bases). TRBJ2-5 matches the DNA end more closely, so the J call is doubtful. The CDR3 is made up of 13 amino acids. The germline CDR1 and CDR2 sequences are SNHLY and FYNNEI. For the CDR3, the DNA is TGTGCCAGCTCGGGACTGTCGATGGGGACCCAGTACTTC. Its protein product is CASSGLSMGTQYF.